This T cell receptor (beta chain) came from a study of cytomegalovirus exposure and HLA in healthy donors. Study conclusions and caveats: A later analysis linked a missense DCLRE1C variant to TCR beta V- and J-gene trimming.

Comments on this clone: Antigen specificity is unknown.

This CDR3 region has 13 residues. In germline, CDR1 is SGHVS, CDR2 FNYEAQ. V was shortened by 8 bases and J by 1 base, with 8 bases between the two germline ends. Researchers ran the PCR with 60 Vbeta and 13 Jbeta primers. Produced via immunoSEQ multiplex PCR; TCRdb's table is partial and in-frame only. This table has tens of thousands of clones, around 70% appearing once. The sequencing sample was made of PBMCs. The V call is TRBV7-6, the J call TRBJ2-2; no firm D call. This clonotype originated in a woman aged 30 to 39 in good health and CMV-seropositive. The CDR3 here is CASSKRNTGELFF. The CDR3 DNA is TGTGCCAGCTCGAAGCGGAACACCGGGGAGCTGTTTTTT.